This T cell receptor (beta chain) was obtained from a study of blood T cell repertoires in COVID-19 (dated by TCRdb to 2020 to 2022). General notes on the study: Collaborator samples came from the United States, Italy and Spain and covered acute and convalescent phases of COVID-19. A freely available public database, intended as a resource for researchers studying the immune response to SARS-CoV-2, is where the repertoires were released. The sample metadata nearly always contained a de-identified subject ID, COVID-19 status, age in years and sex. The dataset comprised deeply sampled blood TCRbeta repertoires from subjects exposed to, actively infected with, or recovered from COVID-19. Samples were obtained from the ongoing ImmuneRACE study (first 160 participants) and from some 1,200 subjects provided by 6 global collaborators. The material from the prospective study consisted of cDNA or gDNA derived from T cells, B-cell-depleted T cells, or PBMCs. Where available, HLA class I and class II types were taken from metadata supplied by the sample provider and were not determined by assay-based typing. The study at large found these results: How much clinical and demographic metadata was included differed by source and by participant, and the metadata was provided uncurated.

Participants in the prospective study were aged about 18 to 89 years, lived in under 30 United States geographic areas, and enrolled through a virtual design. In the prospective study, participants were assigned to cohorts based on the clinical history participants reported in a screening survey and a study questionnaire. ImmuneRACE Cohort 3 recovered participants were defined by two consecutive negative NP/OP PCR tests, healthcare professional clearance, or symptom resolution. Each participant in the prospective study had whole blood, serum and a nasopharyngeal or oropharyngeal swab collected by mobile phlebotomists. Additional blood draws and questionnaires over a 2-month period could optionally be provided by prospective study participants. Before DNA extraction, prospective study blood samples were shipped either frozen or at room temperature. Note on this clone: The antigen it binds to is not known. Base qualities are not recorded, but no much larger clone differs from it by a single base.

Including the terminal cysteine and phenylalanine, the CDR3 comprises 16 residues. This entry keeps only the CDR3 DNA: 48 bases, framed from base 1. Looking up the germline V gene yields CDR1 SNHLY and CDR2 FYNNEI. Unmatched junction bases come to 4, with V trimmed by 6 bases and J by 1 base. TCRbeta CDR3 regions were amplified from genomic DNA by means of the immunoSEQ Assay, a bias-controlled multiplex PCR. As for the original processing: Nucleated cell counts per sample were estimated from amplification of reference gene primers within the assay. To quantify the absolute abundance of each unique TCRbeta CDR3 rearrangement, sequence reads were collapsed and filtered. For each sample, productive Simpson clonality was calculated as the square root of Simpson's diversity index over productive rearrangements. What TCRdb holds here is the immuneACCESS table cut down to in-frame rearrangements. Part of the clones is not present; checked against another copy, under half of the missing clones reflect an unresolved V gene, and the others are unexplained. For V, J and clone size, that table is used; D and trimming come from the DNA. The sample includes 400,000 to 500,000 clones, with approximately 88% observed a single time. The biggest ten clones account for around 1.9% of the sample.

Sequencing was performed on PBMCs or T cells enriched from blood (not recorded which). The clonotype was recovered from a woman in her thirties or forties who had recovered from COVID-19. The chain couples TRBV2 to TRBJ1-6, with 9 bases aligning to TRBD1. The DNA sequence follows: TGTGCCAGCAGGGCACAGGGGGCGTCCTATAATTCACCCCTCCACTTT. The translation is CASRAQGASYNSPLHF.